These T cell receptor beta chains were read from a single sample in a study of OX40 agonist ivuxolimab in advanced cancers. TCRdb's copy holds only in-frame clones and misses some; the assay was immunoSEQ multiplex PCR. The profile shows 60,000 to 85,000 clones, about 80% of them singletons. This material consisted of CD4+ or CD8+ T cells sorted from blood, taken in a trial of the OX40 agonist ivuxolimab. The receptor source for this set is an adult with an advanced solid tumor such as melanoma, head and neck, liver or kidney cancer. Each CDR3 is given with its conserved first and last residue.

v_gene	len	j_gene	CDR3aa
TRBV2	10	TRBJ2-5	CAGGEETQYF
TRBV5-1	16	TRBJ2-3	CASSLEASGDTDTQYF
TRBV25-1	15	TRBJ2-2	CASSGTGGLPGELFF
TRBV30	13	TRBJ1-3	CAWSGQYGNTIYF
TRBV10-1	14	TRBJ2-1	CASSEGSSYNEQFF
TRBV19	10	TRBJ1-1	CASSNAEAFF
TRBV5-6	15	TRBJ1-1	CASSGTGLGGTEAFF
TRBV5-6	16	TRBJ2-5	CASSFNTGTGQETQYF
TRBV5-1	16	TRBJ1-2	CASSSTGTGSTYGYTF
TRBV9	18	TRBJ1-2	CASSLPVNLGRRPYGYTF
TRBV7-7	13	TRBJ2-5	CASSQGVQETQYF
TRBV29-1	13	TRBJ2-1	CSQDRGLTNEQFF
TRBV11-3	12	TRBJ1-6	CASSLPNSPLHF
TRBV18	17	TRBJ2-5	CASSPPGTRGPKETQYF
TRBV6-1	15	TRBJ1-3	CASSETGPSGNTIYF
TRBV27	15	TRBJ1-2	CASSFSSANSYGYTF
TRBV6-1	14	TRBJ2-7	CASTVQGPPHEQYF
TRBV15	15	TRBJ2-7	CATSSRDRGPYEQYF
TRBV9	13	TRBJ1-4	CASSKQGGEKLFF
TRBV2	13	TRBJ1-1	CASTLIMGAEAFF
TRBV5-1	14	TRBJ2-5	CASSLAGARETQYF
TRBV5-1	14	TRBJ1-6	CASSPDPGAVPLHF
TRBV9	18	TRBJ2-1	CASSVGLAGGPVHNEQFF
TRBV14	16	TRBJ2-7	CASSQDPRTLTYEQYF
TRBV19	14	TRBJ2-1	CASSTRVSYNEQFF
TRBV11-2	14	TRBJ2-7	CASSLDGTVYEQYF
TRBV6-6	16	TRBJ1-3	CASSFGHGQGVNTIYF
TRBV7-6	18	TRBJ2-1	CASSLLGLAGGRVDEQFF
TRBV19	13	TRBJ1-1	CATRPGTGGRAFF
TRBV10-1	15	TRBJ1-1	CASSESQDKHTEAFF
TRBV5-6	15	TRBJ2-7	CASSLAGTISYEQYF
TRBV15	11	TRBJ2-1	CATSPGRGQFF
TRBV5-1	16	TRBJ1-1	CASSTETDRLNTEAFF
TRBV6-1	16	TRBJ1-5	CASSEEQTYSNQPQHF
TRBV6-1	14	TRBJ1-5	CASSELASNQPQHF
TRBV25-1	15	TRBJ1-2	CASSGDPVRAYGYTF
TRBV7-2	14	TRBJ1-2	CASSLEGTNYGYTF
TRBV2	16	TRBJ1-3	CARTVRAGDSGNTIYF
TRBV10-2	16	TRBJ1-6	CASRASGQRNNSPLHF
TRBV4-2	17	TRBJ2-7	CASSRDAVAGGTYEQYF
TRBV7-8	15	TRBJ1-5	CASSLVRGENQPQHF
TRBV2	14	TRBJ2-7	CASSGLAGKGEQYF
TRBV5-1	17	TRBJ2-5	CASSSGTGSVVQETQYF
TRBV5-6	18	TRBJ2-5	CASSLVLAGGSNQETQYF
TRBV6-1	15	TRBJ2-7	CASRSGTGSSYEQYF
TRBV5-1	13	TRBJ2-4	CASSFGQGATQYF
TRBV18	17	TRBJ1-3	CASSPMENRDSKSTIYF
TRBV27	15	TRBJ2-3	CASSSTSGGWGTQYF
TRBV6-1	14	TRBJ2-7	CASRTTGLSPEQYF
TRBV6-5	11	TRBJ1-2	CASSRDGFYTF
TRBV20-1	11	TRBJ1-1	CSASKGTEAFF
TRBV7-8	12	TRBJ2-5	CASSTLSKTQYF